This is a list of T cell receptor beta chains from one sample in a study of tumor-infiltrating lymphocytes in primary liver carcinoma. A single record per CDR3 protein comes from TCRdb applying MiXCR to the multiplex PCR reads. The sample has 300,000 to 400,000 distinct CDR3 sequences, 65% seen once. Source material: peripheral blood. These receptors were obtained from a man aged 35 to 55 with primary liver carcinoma and hepatitis B virus infection. Each CDR3 is given with its conserved first and last residue. The D gene is left open where the match is weak. Expanded clones get a size class; other rows say once, few or many, or leave the size out.

length,size,V,D,J,CDR3,DNA
13,once,TRBV11-2,NA,TRBJ2-7,CVSSLGLTYEQYF,TGTGTCAGCAGCTTAGGGTTGACCTACGAGCAATACTTC
17,once,TRBV11-1,NA,TRBJ2-1,CASSSGGDMGLNNEQFF,TGTGCCAGCAGCTCAGGAGGGGACATGGGGCTCAACAATGAGCAGTTCTTC
13,NA,TRBV29-1,NA,TRBJ2-4,CSVEGTAQSIQYF,TGCAGCGTTGAAGGGACGGCTCAAAGCATTCAGTACTTC
10,many,TRBV29-1,NA,TRBJ2-5,CSAGQETQYF,TGCAGCGCCGGTCAAGAGACCCAGTACTTC
13,many,TRBV29-1,TRBD2,TRBJ2-7,CSVERAGVHEQYF,TGCAGCGTTGAACGGGCGGGGGTCCACGAGCAGTACTTC
15,NA,TRBV5-5,NA,TRBJ1-5,CASSQNTGSNQPQHF,TGTGCCAGCAGCCAGAACACAGGTTCGAATCAGCCCCAGCATTTT
13,few,TRBV27,TRBD1,TRBJ1-5,CASRLQGSQPQHF,TGTGCCAGCAGACTACAGGGGTCCCAGCCCCAGCATTTT
14,many,TRBV29-1,NA,TRBJ2-5,CSAAVAQGKETQYF,TGCAGCGCAGCGGTCGCGCAGGGAAAAGAGACCCAGTACTTC
14,many,TRBV5-6,NA,TRBJ1-4,CASSTGTLNEKLFF,TGTGCCAGCAGTACCGGGACCCTAAATGAAAAACTGTTTTTT
13,NA,TRBV11-3,NA,TRBJ1-1,CASNLKMGTEAFF,TGTGCCAGCAACTTAAAGATGGGCACTGAAGCTTTCTTT
11,NA,TRBV29-1,NA,TRBJ1-1,CRAEPNAEAFF,TGCAGGGCCGAACCTAACGCTGAAGCTTTCTTT
17,many,TRBV4-1,NA,TRBJ1-3,CASSQAPRGTSGNTIYF,TGCGCCAGCAGCCAAGCCCCCCGGGGAACCTCTGGAAACACCATATATTTT
14,NA,TRBV6-2/TRBV6-3,TRBD1,TRBJ1-2,CASRQTGGVYGHTF,TGTGCCAGCAGACAGACAGGGGGCGTCTATGGCCACACCTTC
15,many,TRBV6-1,TRBD2,TRBJ2-5,CASSGLAGGQETQYF,TGTGCCAGCAGTGGACTAGCGGGAGGGCAAGAGACCCAGTACTTC